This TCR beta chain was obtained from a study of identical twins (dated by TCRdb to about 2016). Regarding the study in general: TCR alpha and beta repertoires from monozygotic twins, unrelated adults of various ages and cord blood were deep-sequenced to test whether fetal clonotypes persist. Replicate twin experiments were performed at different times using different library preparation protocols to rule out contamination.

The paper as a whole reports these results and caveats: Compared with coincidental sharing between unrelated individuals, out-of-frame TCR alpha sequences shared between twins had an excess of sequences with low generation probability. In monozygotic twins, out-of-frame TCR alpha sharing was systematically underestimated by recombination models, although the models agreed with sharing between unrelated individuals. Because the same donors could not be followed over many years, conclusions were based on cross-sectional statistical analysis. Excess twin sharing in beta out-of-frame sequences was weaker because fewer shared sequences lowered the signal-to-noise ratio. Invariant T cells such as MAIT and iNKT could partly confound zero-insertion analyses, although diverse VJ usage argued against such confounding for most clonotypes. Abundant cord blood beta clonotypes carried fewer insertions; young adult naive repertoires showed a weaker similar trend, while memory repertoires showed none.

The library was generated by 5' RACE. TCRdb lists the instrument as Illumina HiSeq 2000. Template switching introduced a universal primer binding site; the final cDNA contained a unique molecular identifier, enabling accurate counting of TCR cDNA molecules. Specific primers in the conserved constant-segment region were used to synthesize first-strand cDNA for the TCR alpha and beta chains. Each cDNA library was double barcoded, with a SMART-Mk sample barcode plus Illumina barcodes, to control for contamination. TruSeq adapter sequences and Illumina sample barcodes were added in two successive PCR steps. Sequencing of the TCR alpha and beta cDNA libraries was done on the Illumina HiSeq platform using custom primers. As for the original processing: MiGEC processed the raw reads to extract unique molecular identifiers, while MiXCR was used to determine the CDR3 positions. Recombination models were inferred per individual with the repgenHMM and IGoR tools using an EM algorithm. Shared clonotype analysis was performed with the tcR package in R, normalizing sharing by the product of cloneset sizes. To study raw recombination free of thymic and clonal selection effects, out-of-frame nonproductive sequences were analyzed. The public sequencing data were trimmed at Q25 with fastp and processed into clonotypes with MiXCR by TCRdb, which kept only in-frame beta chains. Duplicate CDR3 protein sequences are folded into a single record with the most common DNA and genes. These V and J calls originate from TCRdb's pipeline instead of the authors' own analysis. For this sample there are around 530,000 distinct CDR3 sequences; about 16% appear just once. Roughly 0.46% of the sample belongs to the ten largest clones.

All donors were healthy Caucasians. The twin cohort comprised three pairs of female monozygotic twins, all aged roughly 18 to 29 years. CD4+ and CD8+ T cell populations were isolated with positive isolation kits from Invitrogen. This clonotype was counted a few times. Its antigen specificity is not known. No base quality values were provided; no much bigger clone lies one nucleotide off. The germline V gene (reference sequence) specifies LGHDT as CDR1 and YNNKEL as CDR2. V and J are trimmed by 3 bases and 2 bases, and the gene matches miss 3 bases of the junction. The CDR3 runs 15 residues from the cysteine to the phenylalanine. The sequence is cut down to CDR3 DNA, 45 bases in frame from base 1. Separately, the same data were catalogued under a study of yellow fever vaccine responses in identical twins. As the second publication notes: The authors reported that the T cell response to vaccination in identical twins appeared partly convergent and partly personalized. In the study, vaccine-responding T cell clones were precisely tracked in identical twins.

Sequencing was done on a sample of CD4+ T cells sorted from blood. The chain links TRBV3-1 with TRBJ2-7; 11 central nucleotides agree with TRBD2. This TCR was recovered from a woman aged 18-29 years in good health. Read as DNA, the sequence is TGTGCCAGCAGCCACACTAGCGGGAGCCCCTACGAGCAGTACTTC. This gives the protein CASSHTSGSPYEQYF.